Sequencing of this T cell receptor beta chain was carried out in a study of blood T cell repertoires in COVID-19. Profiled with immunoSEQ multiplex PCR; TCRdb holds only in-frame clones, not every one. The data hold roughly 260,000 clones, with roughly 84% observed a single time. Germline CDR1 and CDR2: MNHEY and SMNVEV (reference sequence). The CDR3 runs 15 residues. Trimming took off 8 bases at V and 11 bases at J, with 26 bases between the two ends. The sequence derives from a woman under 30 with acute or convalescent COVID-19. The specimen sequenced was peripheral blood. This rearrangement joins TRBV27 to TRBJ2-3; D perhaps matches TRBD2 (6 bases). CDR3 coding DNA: TGTGCCAGCCGGGGGTCGGGGAACCTCCATCGGGGGCAGTATTTT. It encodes CASRGSGNLHRGQYF.